One sample yielded the 24 T cell receptor beta chains listed below, sequenced in a study of cytomegalovirus exposure and HLA in healthy donors. It was with 60 Vbeta and 13 Jbeta primers that the PCR ran. The data were produced by immunoSEQ multiplex PCR, yet TCRdb's version contains in-frame clones alone and is incomplete. This table has 58,000 or so clones, more than 60% appearing once. Sequencing used PBMCs. These receptors were collected from a woman between 35 and 50 years old in good health and CMV-seropositive.

This rearrangement joins TRBV6-5 to TRBJ2-7; D perhaps matches TRBD2 (5 bases). The CDR3 sequence is 13 residues long. V lost 8 bases and J lost 6, with 17 bases in between. Germline-derived CDR1 and CDR2 are MNHEY and SVGAGI. The CDR3 sequence is CASRSGGGAEQYF. Here the CDR3 DNA reads TGTGCCAGCCGGAGCGGAGGAGGTGCCGAGCAGTACTTC.

This clone occurred a few times. This sequence joins TRBV5-1 and TRBJ1-4; no reliable D call. Germline V gene sequence: CDR1 SGHRS, CDR2 YFSETQ. V lost 7 bases, J lost 5 bases, and 12 bases lay in between. The CDR3 length is 13 residues. The CDR3 DNA sequence: TGCGCCAGCTCTGACAAGGAAAATGAAAAACTGTTTTTT. Translating it yields CASSDKENEKLFF.

This clone was counted only a few times. The chain links TRBV4-2 to TRBJ2-7; 7 bases are a match to TRBD1. The V gene end was trimmed by 0 bases and the J gene end by 6 bases; junction bases not matched to a gene: 8. The CDR3 loop spans 15 amino acids. Germline CDR1 and CDR2: LGHNA and YNFKEQ. CDR3 amino acids: CASSQDGGQRAEQYF. The CDR3 DNA follows: TGTGCCAGCAGCCAAGATGGGGGACAGAGGGCCGAGCAGTACTTC.

The chain recombines TRBV7-3 with TRBJ2-3; 8 bases fit TRBD2. Trimming cost V 5 bases and J 2 bases; bases outside gene matches: 9. The CDR3 is 16 residues long. Germline V lookup: CDR1 SGHTA, CDR2 FQGTGA. CDR3 sequence: CASSRGGGAYTDTQYF. The CDR3 region has the DNA TGTGCCAGCAGCCGGGGGGGCGGGGCCTACACAGATACGCAGTATTTT.

With regard to this clone: The same CDR3 is also encoded by other DNA sequences in this sample. The V and J genes are TRBV7-8 and TRBJ2-7, with 8 bases that match TRBD1. V shed 4 bases and J 2 bases; nucleotides not matched to a gene: 10. Germline V gene sequence: CDR1 SGHVS, CDR2 FQNEAQ. The CDR3 runs to 16 residues. CDR3 in DNA: TGTGCCAGCAGCTCCGTTAGGGGGACAGGAGCCTACGAGCAGTACTTC. The encoded protein is CASSSVRGTGAYEQYF. Full variable domain (rest looked up from reference TRBV7-8 and TRBJ2-7): GAGVSQSPRYKVAKRGQDVALRCDPISGHVSLFWYQQALGQGPEFLTYFQNEAQLDKSGLPSDRFFAERPEGSVSTLKIQRTQQEDSAVYLCASSSVRGTGAYEQYFGPGTRLTVT.

The rearrangement uses TRBV12-5 and TRBJ2-3; 7 nucleotides match TRBD1. Losses at the gene ends were 6 bases for V and 5 bases for J; bases not matched to a gene: 8. In germline, CDR1 is LGHNT, CDR2 FRNRAP. This CDR3 contains 14 residues. Here the CDR3 reads CASGDRQGQDTQYF. For the CDR3, the DNA is TGTGCTAGTGGGGACCGACAGGGCCAAGATACGCAGTATTTT.

This clone was observed a handful of times. The rearrangement joins TRBV5-6 to TRBJ2-5; 8 bases are a match to TRBD2. The end of the DNA aligns better with TRBJ2-7, so the J call may be wrong. This CDR3 region has 14 residues. Per the germline V gene, CDR1 is SGHDT and CDR2 is YYEEEE. The CDR3 loop reads CASSLRGGLYEQYF. DNA of the CDR3: TGTGCCAGCAGCTTACGGGGGGGCTTATACGAGCAGTACTTC.

This rearrangement joins TRBV6-6 to TRBJ1-1, with TRBD1 matching 8 bases. This CDR3 spans 14 amino acids. CDR1 and CDR2 (germline): MNHNY, SVGAGI (reference sequence). The V gene end was trimmed by 4 bases and the J gene end by 6 bases; junction bases not matched to a gene: 7. CDR3: CASSSRTGRSEAFF. In nucleotides, the CDR3 is TGTGCCAGCAGTTCTCGGACAGGGAGGTCTGAAGCTTTCTTT.

The V call is TRBV6-4, the J call TRBJ2-2, with D possibly matching TRBD1 (6 bases). The CDR3 runs to 12 residues. V was trimmed by 10 bases and J by 2 bases, leaving 8 bases between them. The germline gives CDR1 MRHNA, CDR2 SNTAGT. DNA of the CDR3: TGTGCCACCGGGACAAACACCGGGGAGCTGTTTTTT. Translating it yields CATGTNTGELFF.

This clone occurred once. This chain joins TRBV5-1 and TRBJ2-3, with 13 bases fitting TRBD2. The CDR3 covers 12 residues. After removal of 3 bases from V and 14 bases from J, the junction contained 3 bases not matched to a gene. CDR1 and CDR2 from the germline V gene are SGHRS and YFSETQ. The CDR3 loop reads CASSSTSGGGYF. The CDR3 DNA reads as TGCGCCAGCAGCTCCACTAGCGGGGGGGGGTATTTT.

The chain uses TRBV19 and TRBJ2-3; the D gene is possibly TRBD1 (5 bases). The CDR3 spans 16 residues. Trimming pared 3 bases from V and 2 bases from J, leaving 15 bases between. Germline lookup yields CDR1 LNHDA and CDR2 SQIVND (reference sequence). CDR3 bases: TGTGCCAGTAGTATCCAATTAGGGGCTCACACAGATACGCAGTATTTT. Translating it yields CASSIQLGAHTDTQYF.

This chain uses TRBV19 with TRBJ1-5; 9 bases line up with TRBD1. There are 16 residues in the CDR3. CDR1 and CDR2 from the germline V gene are LNHDA and SQIVND (reference sequence). The V gene end was trimmed by 4 bases and the J gene end by 3 bases; junction bases not matched to a gene: 7. DNA of the CDR3: TGTGCCAGTAGTACACAGGGGGCCCGGGACAATCAGCCCCAGCATTTT. This translates into CASSTQGARDNQPQHF.

Written as DNA, the CDR3 is TGTGCCAGCAGTTACGCCCCGACAGGGTTGGTCACCTTC. This gives the protein CASSYAPTGLVTF. V is TRBV6-5 and J is TRBJ1-2, with 7 bases matching TRBD1. Per the germline V gene, CDR1 is MNHEY and CDR2 is SVGAGI. V was clipped by 2 bases and J by 13 bases; unmatched bases: 10. The CDR3 totals 13 residues.

The gene calls are TRBV5-8 and TRBJ2-7, with TRBD1 matching over 10 bases. CDR3 length: 15 amino acids. The germline V gene encodes CDR1 SGHTS and CDR2 YDEGEE. After removal of 2 bases from V and 6 bases from J, the junction contained 8 bases not matched to a gene. The CDR3 bases are TGTGCCAGCAGCTTCGTGGGAGGGACAGGGGTCGAGCAGTACTTC. Translation gives CASSFVGGTGVEQYF.

V and J are TRBV30 and TRBJ1-1; D unclear. The CDR3 spans 12 residues. Germline CDR1 and CDR2: GTSNPN and SVGIG (reference sequence). The V gene lost 5 bases and the J gene lost 5 bases, with 12 bases spanning the gap. CDR3 nucleotide sequence: TGTGCCTGGGGGTCGCGGGCGACTGAAGCTTTCTTT. Residues: CAWGSRATEAFF.

V usage is TRBV4-3 and J usage is TRBJ2-3; maybe TRBD2 (6 bases). Trimming removed 4 bases from V and 6 bases from J, with 11 bases in between. The CDR3 covers 13 residues. Germline-derived CDR1 and CDR2 are LGHNA and YSLEER. The CDR3 nucleotides read TGCGCCAGCAGCCGTGGAGGGGCCGATACGCAGTATTTT. This codes for CASSRGGADTQYF.

The chain is built from TRBV2 and TRBJ2-3, with 12 nucleotides matching TRBD2. Germline CDR1 is SNHLY and CDR2 is FYNNEI. V shed 6 bases, J shed 4 bases, and the junction held 5 bases outside the gene matches. The CDR3 runs 15 residues. CDR3 region: CASRPSSGGADTQYF. CDR3 bases: TGTGCCAGCAGGCCATCTAGCGGGGGGGCAGATACGCAGTATTTT.

In this sample, this clone turned up a few times. The V call is TRBV7-2, the J call TRBJ2-3; D is perhaps TRBD1 (5 bases). The CDR3 runs to 15 residues. The germline V and J ends were trimmed by 4 bases and 2 bases, with 13 bases remaining between them. Germline lookup yields CDR1 SGHTA and CDR2 FQGNSA. In DNA form, the CDR3 reads TGTGCCAGCAGCTCCTTGGGGCGGTCCACAGATACGCAGTATTTT. It yields the protein CASSSLGRSTDTQYF.

The rearrangement uses TRBV6-1 and TRBJ2-7, with TRBD1 matching 8 bases. There are 14 residues in the CDR3. The trim removed 7 bases at V and 1 base at J, leaving 6 bases unmatched. The germline V gene encodes CDR1 MNHNS and CDR2 SASEGT. CDR3 DNA sequence: TGTGCCAGCACTTGGGACAGGCGGTCCTACGAGCAGTACTTC. This sequence encodes CASTWDRRSYEQYF.

The chain links TRBV2 to TRBJ2-5, with D maybe TRBD2 (7 bases). The end of the DNA aligns better with TRBJ2-7, so the J call may be wrong. CDR3 size: 17 residues. Germline CDR1 SNHLY, CDR2 FYNNEI. The DNA of the CDR3 is TGTGCCAGCAGTGAAGCGAGGGGGGGAGTCAGTGGGAACGAGCAGTACTTC. This translates into CASSEARGGVSGNEQYF.

The genes are TRBV7-8 and TRBJ1-1, with D hard to call. The germline CDR1 and CDR2 sequences are SGHVS and FQNEAQ. CDR3 length equals 16 residues. The ends were cut back, 1 base at V and 0 bases at J, with 12 bases in the middle. The CDR3 loop reads CASSLGRRGVNTEAFF. CDR3 DNA: TGTGCCAGCAGCTTAGGACGTCGGGGAGTGAACACTGAAGCTTTCTTT.

The V gene is TRBV27, the J gene TRBJ1-2, with TRBD1 matching 10 bases. Germline CDR1 is MNHEY and CDR2 is SMNVEV (reference sequence). This CDR3 spans 14 amino acids. The V and J ends lost 4 bases and 2 bases, in that order; junction bases with no gene match: 1. CDR3 protein: CASSSGQGNYGYTF. Here the CDR3 DNA reads TGTGCCAGCAGTTCGGGACAGGGGAACTATGGCTACACCTTC.

The chain couples TRBV7-7 to TRBJ2-1; TRBD1 matches at 8 bases. The CDR3 loop spans 13 amino acids. Per the germline V gene, CDR1 is SSHAT and CDR2 is FNYEAQ (reference sequence). With 5 bases clipped from V and 8 bases from J, the junction kept 5 bases outside the gene matches. This chain's CDR3 is CASSPGTGYEQFF. The CDR3 region has the DNA TGTGCCAGCAGCCCAGGGACAGGCTATGAGCAGTTCTTC.

The genes are TRBV10-3 and TRBJ1-1; 9 bases fit TRBD1. This CDR3 spans 14 amino acids. Germline V CDR1 and CDR2: ENHRY, SYGVKD. J gave up 5 bases and V 7 bases, and 8 bases lay outside the gene matches. For the CDR3, the DNA is TGTGCCATCACCAGGGACAGGGACGGGACTGAAGCTTTCTTT. Translated, it gives CAITRDRDGTEAFF.